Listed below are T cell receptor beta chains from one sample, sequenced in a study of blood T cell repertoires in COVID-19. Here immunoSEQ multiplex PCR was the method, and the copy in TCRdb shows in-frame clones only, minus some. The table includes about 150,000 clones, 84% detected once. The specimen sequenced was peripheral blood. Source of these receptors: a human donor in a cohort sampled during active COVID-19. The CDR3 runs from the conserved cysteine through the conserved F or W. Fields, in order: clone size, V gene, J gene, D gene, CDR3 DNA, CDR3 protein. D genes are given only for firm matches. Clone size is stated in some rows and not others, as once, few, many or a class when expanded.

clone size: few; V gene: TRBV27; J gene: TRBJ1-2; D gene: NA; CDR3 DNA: TGTGCCAGCAGTTCACCCCACCAGGGCAATCATGGCTACACCTTC; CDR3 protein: CASSSPHQGNHGYTF
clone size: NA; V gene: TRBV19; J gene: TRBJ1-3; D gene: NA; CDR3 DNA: TGTGCCAGTAGTATGGCAAGAGGGGGACACTCTGGAAACACCATATATTTT; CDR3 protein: CASSMARGGHSGNTIYF
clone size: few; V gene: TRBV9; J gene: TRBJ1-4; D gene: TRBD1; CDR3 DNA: TGTGCCAGCAGCGTAGACAGACAGGGGATCGGCGATGAAAAACTGTTTTTT; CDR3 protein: CASSVDRQGIGDEKLFF
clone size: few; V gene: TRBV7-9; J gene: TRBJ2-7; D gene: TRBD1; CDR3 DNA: TGTGCCAGCAGCCCGGGACAGGGGTTTAACGAGCAGTACTTC; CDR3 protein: CASSPGQGFNEQYF
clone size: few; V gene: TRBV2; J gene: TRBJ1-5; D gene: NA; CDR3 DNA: TGTGCCAGCAGTGGCGGGGGGCAGGGGAATCAGCCCCAGCATTTT; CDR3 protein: CASSGGGQGNQPQHF
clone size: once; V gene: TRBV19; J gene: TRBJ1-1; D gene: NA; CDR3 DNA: TGTGCCAGTAGTATTAGCGGACCTAACACTGAAGCTTTCTTT; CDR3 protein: CASSISGPNTEAFF
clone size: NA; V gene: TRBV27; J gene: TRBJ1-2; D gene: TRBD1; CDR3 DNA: TGTGCCAGCAGTTTATCGTTTGACAGGGATGGCTACACCTTC; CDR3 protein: CASSLSFDRDGYTF
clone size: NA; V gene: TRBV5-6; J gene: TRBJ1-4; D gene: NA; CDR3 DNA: TGTGCCAGCAGCCCCGAGGGAGGGCGTGAAAAACTGTTTTTT; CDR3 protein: CASSPEGGREKLFF
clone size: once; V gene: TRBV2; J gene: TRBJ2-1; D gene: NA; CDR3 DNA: TGTGCCAGCAGAGTGGGTTTGGGAGTCGGTGAGCAGTTCTTC; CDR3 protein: CASRVGLGVGEQFF
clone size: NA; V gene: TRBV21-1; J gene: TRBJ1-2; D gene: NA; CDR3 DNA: TGTGCCAGCAGCAAAGCGCTACGGGAAGATCACTATGGCTACACCTTC; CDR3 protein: CASSKALREDHYGYTF
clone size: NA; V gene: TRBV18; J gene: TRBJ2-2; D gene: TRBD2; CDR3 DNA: TGTGCCAGCTCAGCCGAACTAGCGGGAAATATTGCCGGGGAGCTGTTTTTT; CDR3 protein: CASSAELAGNIAGELFF
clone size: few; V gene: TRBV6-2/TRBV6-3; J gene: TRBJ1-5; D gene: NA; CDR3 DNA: TGTGCCAGCAGTCGATTTGTCAGGGGTTATCAGCCCCAGCATTTT; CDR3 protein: CASSRFVRGYQPQHF
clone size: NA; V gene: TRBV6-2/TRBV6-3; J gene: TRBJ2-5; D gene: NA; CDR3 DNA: TGTGCCAGCAGTGCCCCGGTGAGGCGGGAGACCCAGTACTTC; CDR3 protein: CASSAPVRRETQYF
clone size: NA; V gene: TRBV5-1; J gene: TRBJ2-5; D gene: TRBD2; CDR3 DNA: TGCGCCAGCAGTCCCGGGGCTAGCGGGGATCAAGAGACCCAGTACTTC; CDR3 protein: CASSPGASGDQETQYF
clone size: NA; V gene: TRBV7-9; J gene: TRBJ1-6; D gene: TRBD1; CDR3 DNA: TGTGCCAGCAGCTTAGCCCGACAGGGGAATTCACCCCTCCACTTT; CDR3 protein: CASSLARQGNSPLHF
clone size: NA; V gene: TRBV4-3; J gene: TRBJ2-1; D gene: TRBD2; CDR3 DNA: TGCGCCAGCAGCCACTCGGGGGGGGCTGAGTTCTTC; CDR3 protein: CASSHSGGAEFF
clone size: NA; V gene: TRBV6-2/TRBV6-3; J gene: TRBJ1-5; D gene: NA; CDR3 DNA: TGTGCCAGCAGTTACGGAGGGGCCCGTAGCAATCAGCCCCAGCATTTT; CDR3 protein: CASSYGGARSNQPQHF
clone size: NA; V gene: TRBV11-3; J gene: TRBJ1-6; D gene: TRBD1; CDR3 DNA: TGTGCCAGCAGCTCGGACAGGGGAAGTAATTCACCCCTCCACTTT; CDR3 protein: CASSSDRGSNSPLHF
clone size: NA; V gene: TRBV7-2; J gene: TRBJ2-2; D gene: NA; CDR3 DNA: TGTGCCAGCAGCAAGATGACTAGGGTGGACACCGGGGAGCTGTTTTTT; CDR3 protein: CASSKMTRVDTGELFF
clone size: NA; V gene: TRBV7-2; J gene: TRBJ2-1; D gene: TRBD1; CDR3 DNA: TGTGCCAGCAGCCCCGGCAGGGGGCCTTACAATGAGCAGTTCTTC; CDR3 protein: CASSPGRGPYNEQFF
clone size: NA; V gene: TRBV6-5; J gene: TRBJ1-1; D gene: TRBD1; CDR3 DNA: TGTGCCAGCAGGTTAGACAGGGGGGCTGAAGCTTTCTTT; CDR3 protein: CASRLDRGAEAFF
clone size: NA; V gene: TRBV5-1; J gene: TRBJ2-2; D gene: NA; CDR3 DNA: TGCGCCAGCAGCCCGGCAGGGACCGGGGAGCTGTTTTTT; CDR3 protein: CASSPAGTGELFF
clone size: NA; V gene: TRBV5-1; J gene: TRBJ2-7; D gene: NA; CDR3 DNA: TGCGCCAGCAGCGCCGGACAGGGAGGGTACGAGCAGTACTTC; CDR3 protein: CASSAGQGGYEQYF
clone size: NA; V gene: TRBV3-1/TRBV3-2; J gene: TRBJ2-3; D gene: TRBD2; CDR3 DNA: TGTGCCAGCAGCCTCCGACTAGCGGGGAGCACAGATACGCAGTATTTT; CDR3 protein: CASSLRLAGSTDTQYF
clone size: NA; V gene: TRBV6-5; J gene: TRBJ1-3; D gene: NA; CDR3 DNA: TGTGCCACTGGCGGGGGAGTAGGCGGAAACACCATATATTTT; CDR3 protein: CATGGGVGGNTIYF
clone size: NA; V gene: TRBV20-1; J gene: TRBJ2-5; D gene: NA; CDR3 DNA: TGCAGTGTTGGCGGCGGGGAGACCCAGTACTTC; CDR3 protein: CSVGGGETQYF
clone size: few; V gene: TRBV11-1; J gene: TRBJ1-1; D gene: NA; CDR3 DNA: TGTGCCAGCAGCCCCTCTGCCGTGGCCAGGAACACTGAAGCTTTCTTT; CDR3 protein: CASSPSAVARNTEAFF
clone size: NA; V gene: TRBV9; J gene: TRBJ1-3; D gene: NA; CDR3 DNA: TGTGCCAGCAGCGCGAGGGGGGGCAGAGGGAACTCTGGAAACACCATATATTTT; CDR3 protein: CASSARGGRGNSGNTIYF
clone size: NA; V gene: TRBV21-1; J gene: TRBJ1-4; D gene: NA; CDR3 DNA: TGTGCCAGCAGCAAAGGTTCGGCAGATAAAGCGACCCTTGAAAAACTGTTTTTT; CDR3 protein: CASSKGSADKATLEKLFF
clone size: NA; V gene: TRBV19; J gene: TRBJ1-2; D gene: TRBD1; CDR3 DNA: TGTGCCAGTACCGGGACAGGGGAAGGGAAGGGCTACACCTTC; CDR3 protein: CASTGTGEGKGYTF
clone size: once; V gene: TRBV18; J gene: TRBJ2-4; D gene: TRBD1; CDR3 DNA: TGTGCCAGCTCACCATCCGGGACAGGAGACAACATTCAGTACTTC; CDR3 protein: CASSPSGTGDNIQYF
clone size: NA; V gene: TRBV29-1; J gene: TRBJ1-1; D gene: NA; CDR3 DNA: TGCAGCGCTCCCCCCGGAGCTTCACTCGCTGAAGCTTTCTTT; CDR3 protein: CSAPPGASLAEAFF
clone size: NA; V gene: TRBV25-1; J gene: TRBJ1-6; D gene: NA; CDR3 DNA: TGTGCCAGCAGTGATATGGGGGGAGGGAATTCACCCCTCCACTTT; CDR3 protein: CASSDMGGGNSPLHF
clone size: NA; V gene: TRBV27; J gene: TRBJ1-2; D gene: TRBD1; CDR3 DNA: TGTGCCAGCAGTTCTCCGGGACAGGGAATCTATGGCTACACCTTC; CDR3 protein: CASSSPGQGIYGYTF
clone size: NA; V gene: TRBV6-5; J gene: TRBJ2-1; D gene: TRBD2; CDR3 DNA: TGTGCCAGCAGTTTAGCGGGACCCCTGGGCGGCTATGAGCAGTTCTTC; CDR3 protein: CASSLAGPLGGYEQFF
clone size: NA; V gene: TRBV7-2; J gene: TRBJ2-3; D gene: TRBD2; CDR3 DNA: TGTGCCAGCAGCCCCATTGGCGGGGGACGTCAGACCACAGATACGCAGTATTTT; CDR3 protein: CASSPIGGGRQTTDTQYF
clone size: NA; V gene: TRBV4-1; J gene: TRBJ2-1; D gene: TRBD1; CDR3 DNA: TGCGCCAGCAGCCAGGAACGGGCCGGGACAGGGAGTTACAATGAGCAGTTCTTC; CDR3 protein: CASSQERAGTGSYNEQFF
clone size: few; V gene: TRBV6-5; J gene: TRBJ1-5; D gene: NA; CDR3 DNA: TGTGCCAGCAACAGGAACAATCAGCCCCAGCATTTT; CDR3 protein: CASNRNNQPQHF
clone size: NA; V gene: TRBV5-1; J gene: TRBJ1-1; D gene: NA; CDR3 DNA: TGCGCCAGCAGCTTGTTCTTAGGGGGTACCACTGAAGCTTTCTTT; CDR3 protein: CASSLFLGGTTEAFF
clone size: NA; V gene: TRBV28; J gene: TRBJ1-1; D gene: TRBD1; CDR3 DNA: TGTGCCAGCAGTGCCCACCCCGGGACAGGCATTGAAGCTTTCTTT; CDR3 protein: CASSAHPGTGIEAFF